These 13 T cell receptor beta chains were all obtained from the same sample, sequenced in a study of blood T cell repertoires in COVID-19. Using immunoSEQ multiplex PCR, the repertoire was profiled, and TCRdb retains in-frame clones only, with some absent. The table shows more than 110,000 clones, with 65% to 90% occurring only once. Sequenced input: peripheral blood. These receptor sequences come from a man aged 45-65 years with acute or convalescent COVID-19.

The chain couples TRBV19 to TRBJ2-5; 11 nucleotides match TRBD2. The V segment lost 6 bases and the J segment 4 bases; nucleotides outside the gene matches: 7. This CDR3 is 15 amino acids long. Germline assignment: CDR1 LNHDA and CDR2 SQIVND (reference sequence). The CDR3 sequence is CASSRPTSGGETQYF. The CDR3 region has the DNA TGTGCCAGTAGCCGTCCTACTAGCGGGGGAGAGACCCAGTACTTC.

A few counts support this clone. V gene TRBV7-9 combines with J gene TRBJ2-1; 7 bases are shared with TRBD2. Germline trimming cut 3 bases from V and 6 bases from J; bases unmatched to any gene: 2. Germline V CDR1 and CDR2: SEHNR, FQNEAQ (reference sequence). The CDR3 runs 13 residues. As DNA, the CDR3 is TGTGCCAGCAGCTTGCGGGGGTTCAATGAGCAGTTCTTC. This codes for CASSLRGFNEQFF. The entire variable domain, with the rest obtained from reference TRBV7-9 and TRBJ2-1, is as follows: DTGVSQNPRHKITKRGQNVTFRCDPISEHNRLYWYRQTLGQGPEFLTYFQNEAQLEKSRLLSDRFSAERPKGSFSTLEIQRTEQGDSAMYLCASSLRGFNEQFFGPGTRLTVL.

The CDR3 is CASSYPDIWNQPQHF. The CDR3 nucleotides are TGTGCCAGCAGTTACCCGGACATCTGGAATCAGCCCCAGCATTTT. The chain carries TRBV6-2 or TRBV6-3 and TRBJ1-5; D may be TRBD1 (5 bases). Trimming took off 2 bases at V and 4 bases at J, with 12 bases between the two ends. The CDR3 consists of 15 residues. The germline V gene has CDR1 MNHEY and CDR2 SVGEGT.

The chain employs TRBV27 and TRBJ1-1; perhaps TRBD1 as D (6 bases). The CDR3 extends over 14 amino acids. The germline V and J ends were trimmed by 4 bases and 3 bases, with 12 bases remaining between them. Germline V CDR1 and CDR2: MNHEY, SMNVEV (reference sequence). The CDR3 DNA reads TGTGCCAGCAGTTCGGCAGGGGCGGACACTGAAGCTTTCTTT. Amino acid sequence: CASSSAGADTEAFF.

This chain links TRBV19 with TRBJ2-6, with 7 nucleotides matching TRBD1. The CDR3 spans 18 residues. V gave up 3 bases and J gave up 2 bases; unmatched junction bases: 10. Germline-derived CDR1 and CDR2 are LNHDA and SQIVND (reference sequence). The CDR3 nucleotides read TGTGCCAGTAGTATTGGGTGGGGACAGACACCTGGGGCCAACGTCCTGACTTTC. It codes for CASSIGWGQTPGANVLTF.

The chain recombines TRBV30 with TRBJ1-2; D is unresolved. Germline V CDR1 and CDR2: GTSNPN, SVGIG (reference sequence). This CDR3 comprises 16 residues. The V and J ends lost 0 bases and 4 bases respectively, with 18 bases between them. DNA of the CDR3: TGTGCCTGGAGTGTACGGGCCGGGAACAGAGGCTATGGCTACACCTTC. Protein product: CAWSVRAGNRGYGYTF.

J is TRBJ1-5 and V is TRBV7-2, with D unresolved. Trimming stripped 3 bases from V and 1 base from J, with 10 bases between. The CDR3 has 15 residues. CDR1 is SGHTA and CDR2 is FQGNSA in the germline V gene. CDR3 nucleotide sequence: TGTGCCAGCAGCTTTTCCCCGGGGAGCAATCAGCCCCAGCATTTT. It codes for CASSFSPGSNQPQHF.

The CDR3 loop is CASSPSGGGRTGELFF. The DNA of the CDR3 is TGCGCCAGCAGCCCTTCAGGGGGCGGTCGGACCGGGGAGCTGTTTTTT. The rearrangement joins TRBV5-1 to TRBJ2-2; TRBD1 aligns across 8 bases. The trim removed 4 bases at V and 5 bases at J, leaving 10 bases unmatched. Germline-derived CDR1 and CDR2 are SGHRS and YFSETQ. This CDR3 has 16 amino acids.

The V and J genes are TRBV18 and TRBJ2-6, with 10 bases aligning to TRBD1. Germline CDR1 reads KGHSH; CDR2 reads LQKENI. V shed 6 bases, J shed 2 bases, and the junction held 10 bases outside the gene matches. The CDR3 is 18 amino acids. CDR3 coding DNA: TGTGCCAGCTCCCCTCCGGGACAGGGGACGACTGGGGCCAACGTCCTGACTTTC. It encodes CASSPPGQGTTGANVLTF.

This clone occurred a few times. The chain has TRBV12-5 and TRBJ2-7; a possible D gene is TRBD2 (5 bases). The germline CDR1 and CDR2 sequences are LGHNT and FRNRAP. The germline V and J ends were trimmed by 0 bases and 8 bases, with 11 bases remaining between them. The CDR3 extends over 13 amino acids. Here the CDR3 reads CASGLVLGVQQYF. As DNA, the CDR3 is TGTGCTAGTGGTTTGGTACTCGGGGTCCAGCAGTACTTC.

J is TRBJ2-4 and V is TRBV27, with 7 nucleotides matching TRBD2. The CDR3 is 16 residues long. J was trimmed by 0 bases and V by 5 bases; bases with no gene match: 7. Germline CDR1 reads MNHEY; CDR2 reads SMNVEV (reference sequence). The CDR3 sequence: CASSPGLGLAKNIQYF. CDR3 coding DNA: TGTGCCAGCAGTCCCGGACTAGGCTTAGCCAAAAACATTCAGTACTTC.

This clone was counted between two and nine times. The chain combines TRBV7-9 with TRBJ1-5; D remains ambiguous. Trimming removed 1 base from V and 3 bases from J, with 7 bases in between. Looked up from germline, CDR1 is SEHNR and CDR2 is FQNEAQ (reference sequence). The CDR3 length is 14 residues. The CDR3 sequence is CASSLVEINQPQHF. CDR3 sequence (DNA): TGTGCCAGCAGCTTAGTCGAGATCAATCAGCCCCAGCATTTT.

V and J are TRBV19 and TRBJ1-3; D is unresolved. CDR1 is LNHDA and CDR2 is SQIVND in the germline V gene (reference sequence). The CDR3 runs 16 residues. Trimming left V 3 bases short and J 0 bases short, with 12 bases between. The CDR3 nucleotides are TGTGCCAGTAGTATTCGGGTCCAGAGCTCTGGAAACACCATATATTTT. It is translated as CASSIRVQSSGNTIYF.